This passage covers 14 T cell receptor beta chains from one sample sequenced in a study of T cell responses to AZD1222 COVID-19 vaccine. Repertoires were generated with immunoSEQ multiplex PCR, while TCRdb's copy carries only in-frame clones and drops some. The sample holds some 170,000 clones, 85% to 90% seen once. The sequenced sample was peripheral blood, obtained on day 0 of AZD1222 vaccination. These receptor sequences come from an adult in good health.

The chain couples TRBV18 to TRBJ1-1; 9 bases are shared with TRBD1. CDR3 size: 14 residues. Losses at the gene ends were 3 bases for V and 5 bases for J; bases not matched to a gene: 4. Germline V gene sequence: CDR1 KGHSH, CDR2 LQKENI. This CDR3 reads CASSPTGGGTEAFF. The DNA for the CDR3 is TGTGCCAGCTCACCGACAGGGGGGGGTACTGAAGCTTTCTTT.

The chain links TRBV19 to TRBJ1-2; TRBD1 might be the D (5 bases). V gave up 5 bases and J gave up 9 bases, with 16 bases separating them. The CDR3 sequence is 13 residues long. From germline, CDR1 is LNHDA and CDR2 SQIVND (reference sequence). The CDR3: CASSPPGLLRYTF. The CDR3, as DNA: TGTGCCAGTAGTCCGCCGGGACTCCTTCGCTACACCTTC.

This chain connects TRBV4-3 to TRBJ1-4; no definite D call. Germline CDR1 LGHNA, CDR2 YSLEER. This CDR3 region has 15 residues. V was cut by 1 base and J by 2 bases, with 8 bases left in between. CDR3 sequence (DNA): TGCGCCAGCAGCCAAGCAGTTTCGACTAATGAAAAACTGTTTTTT. Translated: CASSQAVSTNEKLFF.

Only one count was recorded for this clone. This chain links TRBV2 with TRBJ1-2; the D is unclear. V dropped 2 bases and J dropped 5 bases, with 6 bases sitting between them. Germline CDR1 and CDR2: SNHLY and FYNNEI. CDR3 length equals 12 residues. In nucleotides, the CDR3 is TGTGCCAGCAGTGAAAGAGGGTATGGCTACACCTTC. Amino acid sequence: CASSERGYGYTF.

This chain joins TRBV7-9 and TRBJ2-7, with 8 bases that match TRBD2. Germline-derived CDR1 and CDR2 are SEHNR and FQNEAQ (reference sequence). This CDR3 region has 13 residues. The J segment lost 3 bases and the V segment lost 8 bases, leaving 6 bases of the junction unmatched. CDR3 in amino acids: CASEAGGRYEQYF. The CDR3 DNA reads as TGTGCCAGCGAGGCGGGAGGCCGCTACGAGCAGTACTTC.

The gene calls are TRBV5-6 and TRBJ1-2; D is ambiguous. The CDR3 runs to 14 residues. In germline, CDR1 is SGHDT, CDR2 YYEEEE. Deletions cut 0 bases from V and 5 bases from J, with 11 bases between. As DNA, the CDR3 is TGTGCCAGCAGCTTGGGAGAGGCACGGTATGGCTACACCTTC. Its protein product is CASSLGEARYGYTF.

The V gene is TRBV27, the J gene TRBJ2-7; TRBD1 aligns across 9 bases. The ends lost 5 bases at V and 4 bases at J; junction bases unmatched: 6. This CDR3 comprises 14 residues. Germline-derived CDR1 and CDR2 are MNHEY and SMNVEV (reference sequence). The CDR3 coding sequence is TGTGCCAGCAGTCCCGGGACAGGGTTGTACGAGCAGTACTTC. Protein product: CASSPGTGLYEQYF.

The chain employs TRBV28 and TRBJ2-7; D ambiguous. Germline V gene data show CDR1 as MDHEN and CDR2 as SYDVKM. Trimming shortened V by 5 bases and J by 1 base, and 21 bases separated the two germline ends. This CDR3 contains 17 residues. CDR3 loop: CASSPTIGAGRSYEQYF. The CDR3 DNA follows: TGTGCCAGCAGTCCTACAATCGGAGCCGGACGATCCTACGAGCAGTACTTC.

The chain couples TRBV27 to TRBJ2-4, with TRBD1 matching over 8 bases. V was pared by 3 bases and J by 7 bases, with 17 bases of the junction left unmatched. The V gene's germline CDR1 is MNHEY and CDR2 SMNVEV (reference sequence). This CDR3 has 18 amino acids. The CDR3 reads CASSFRLPTRDRRNIQYF. The CDR3 nucleotides are TGTGCCAGCAGTTTCCGTTTGCCCACAAGGGACAGGAGGAACATTCAGTACTTC.

The V call is TRBV5-6, the J call TRBJ1-6; no reliable D call. CDR1 is SGHDT, CDR2 YYEEEE, per germline. V lost 1 base to trimming and J lost 9 bases, with 14 bases between them. The CDR3 extends over 15 amino acids. This chain's CDR3 is CASSLKVGPGSPLHF. Here the CDR3 DNA reads TGTGCCAGCAGCTTGAAGGTGGGCCCGGGTTCACCCCTCCACTTT.

The V and J genes are TRBV27 and TRBJ2-5, with D unclear. The CDR3 is made up of 13 amino acids. V was shortened by 3 bases and J by 4 bases, with 9 bases between the two germline ends. Germline V CDR1 and CDR2: MNHEY, SMNVEV (reference sequence). CDR3 nucleotides: TGTGCCAGCAGTTTCCGCAGTGGAGAGACCCAGTACTTC. Its protein product is CASSFRSGETQYF.

In the case of this clone: At one end the junction does not follow the germline gene, possibly because of a read error. The chain has TRBV5-1 and TRBJ2-1, with 9 nucleotides matching TRBD2. CDR3 length: 14 residues. Germline V gene lookup returns CDR1 SGHRS and CDR2 YFSETQ. The CDR3 region is CASSLAQSGRFKIF. The CDR3 coding sequence is TGCGCCAGCAGCTTGGCCCAGAGCGGGAGGTTTAAGATCTTC.

The rearrangement links TRBV30 to TRBJ1-6, with D hard to call. V lost 2 bases and J 6 bases, leaving 11 bases between the germline ends. CDR3 length: 14 amino acids. Germline CDR1 and CDR2: GTSNPN and SVGIG (reference sequence). DNA of the CDR3: TGTGCCTGGAGTCGGAGGGAACTTAATTCACCCCTCCACTTT. Protein product: CAWSRRELNSPLHF.

The chain recombines TRBV5-4 with TRBJ2-2, with a possible D match to TRBD1 (5 bases). The germline V gene has CDR1 SGHNT and CDR2 YYREEE (reference sequence). The CDR3 consists of 14 residues. The V end was cut by 0 bases, the J end by 6 bases, with 9 bases between. In nucleotides, the CDR3 is TGTGCCAGCAGCTTGGCAGGGAAGGCCGGGGAGCTGTTTTTT. Translated: CASSLAGKAGELFF.